These T cell receptor beta chains were read from a single sample in a study of cytomegalovirus exposure and HLA in healthy donors. Sequencing was performed with immunoSEQ multiplex PCR; in TCRdb, only in-frame clones are kept and a portion is missing. The sample consists of tens of thousands of clones, around 85% of them appearing once. Sequenced sample: PBMCs. The receptor set was obtained from a girl aged 2 to 10 in good health and CMV-seropositive. The CDR3 runs from the conserved cysteine through the conserved F or W. Fields, in order: CDR3 protein, CDR3 DNA, V gene, clone size, D gene, CDR3 length, J gene. D genes are given only for firm matches. Where a row states a size, it is once, few, many or the class of an expanded clone; other rows omit it.

CDR3aa: CASSQGTGNTIYF
CDR3nt: TGTGCCAGCTCTCAGGGGACTGGAAACACCATATATTTT
v_gene: TRBV9
abundance: .
d_gene: .
len: 13
j_gene: TRBJ1-3

CDR3aa: CASSLSGTWQETQYF
CDR3nt: TGTGCCAGCAGCTTATCAGGTACCTGGCAGGAGACCCAGTACTTC
v_gene: TRBV7-9
abundance: .
d_gene: .
len: 15
j_gene: TRBJ2-5

CDR3aa: CASSYSMTSGSYEQYF
CDR3nt: TGTGCCAGCAGTTACTCGATGACTAGCGGGAGCTACGAGCAGTACTTC
v_gene: TRBV6-6
abundance: .
d_gene: TRBD2
len: 16
j_gene: TRBJ2-7

CDR3aa: CASSYSGLAGDEQYF
CDR3nt: TGTGCCAGCAGTTACTCTGGACTAGCGGGAGACGAGCAGTACTTC
v_gene: TRBV6-5
abundance: .
d_gene: TRBD2
len: 15
j_gene: TRBJ2-7

CDR3aa: CASSLRGREQYF
CDR3nt: TGTGCCAGCAGTTTAAGGGGGCGGGAGCAGTACTTC
v_gene: TRBV27
abundance: .
d_gene: TRBD1
len: 12
j_gene: TRBJ2-7

CDR3aa: CASSYSGGSSYEQYF
CDR3nt: TGTGCCAGCAGTTACTCCGGCGGAAGCTCCTACGAGCAGTACTTC
v_gene: TRBV6-5
abundance: once
d_gene: .
len: 15
j_gene: TRBJ2-7

CDR3aa: CASSLVQGIDEQYF
CDR3nt: TGTGCCAGCAGTTTAGTTCAGGGAATTGACGAGCAGTACTTC
v_gene: TRBV28
abundance: .
d_gene: .
len: 14
j_gene: TRBJ2-7

CDR3aa: CASSLEPGKRSYEQYF
CDR3nt: TGCGCCAGCAGCTTAGAACCCGGAAAGCGGTCCTACGAGCAGTACTTC
v_gene: TRBV5-1
abundance: .
d_gene: .
len: 16
j_gene: TRBJ2-7

CDR3aa: CSGRGTSGSTDTQYF
CDR3nt: TGCAGCGGGAGAGGGACTAGCGGTAGCACAGATACGCAGTATTTT
v_gene: TRBV29-1
abundance: .
d_gene: TRBD2
len: 15
j_gene: TRBJ2-3

CDR3aa: CASSEGRWGRDEQFF
CDR3nt: TGTGCCAGCAGTGAAGGGAGGTGGGGGCGGGATGAGCAGTTCTTC
v_gene: TRBV6-1
abundance: .
d_gene: .
len: 15
j_gene: TRBJ2-1

CDR3aa: CASSGRGGGEKLFF
CDR3nt: TGTGCCAGCAGTGGGAGGGGGGGAGGTGAAAAACTGTTTTTT
v_gene: TRBV25-1
abundance: .
d_gene: .
len: 14
j_gene: TRBJ1-4

CDR3aa: CATSRDRGGDYGYTF
CDR3nt: TGTGCCACCAGCAGAGATCGAGGGGGCGACTATGGCTACACCTTC
v_gene: TRBV15
abundance: once
d_gene: TRBD1
len: 15
j_gene: TRBJ1-2

CDR3aa: CAWRLDSMNTEAFF
CDR3nt: TGTGCCTGGAGGTTAGACAGCATGAACACTGAAGCTTTCTTT
v_gene: TRBV30
abundance: .
d_gene: .
len: 14
j_gene: TRBJ1-1

CDR3aa: CASSYTGQYNSPLHF
CDR3nt: TGTGCCAGCAGTTACACGGGACAGTATAATTCACCCCTCCACTTT
v_gene: TRBV6-5
abundance: .
d_gene: TRBD1
len: 15
j_gene: TRBJ1-6

CDR3aa: CASSPRDPTHEQYF
CDR3nt: TGTGCCAGCAGCCCCAGGGATCCGACGCACGAGCAGTACTTC
v_gene: TRBV28
abundance: .
d_gene: .
len: 14
j_gene: TRBJ2-7